The T cell receptor (beta chain) under discussion was sequenced for a study of T-cell memory formation after mild COVID-19 (dated by TCRdb to about 2021). Describing the broader study: TCR sequence clusters from the two donors were found to be largely donor specific. In a couple of donors, T-cell clones that expanded and contracted after mild COVID-19 were followed by sequencing TCRalpha and TCRbeta repertoires longitudinally. Two young, previously healthy adult volunteers made up the cohort, one male and one female.

The CDR3 spans 13 residues, from the cysteine through the phenylalanine. This entry keeps only the CDR3 DNA: 39 bases, framed from base 1. V is pared back by 4 bases and J by 3 bases, with 9 bases lying between the germline termini. CDR1 and CDR2, looked up from the germline V gene, are SGHDT and YYEEEE. Broad study findings and their caveats: Some responding clones were detected in pre-infection memory, suggesting pre-existing cross-reactive memory T cells joined the SARS-CoV-2 response. From day 15 to 85, contracting clones showed balanced CD4/CD8 phenotypes, whereas a second wave of clones that expanded from day 15 to 37 leaned towards CD4+. Contracting CD4+ clones appeared mostly in the CM and EM memory subsets, whereas CD8+ clones were enriched in EMRA. Only two mild cases were covered by the study, and larger cohorts that include severe cases with pre-infection samples were considered necessary. SARS-CoV-2 specificity of the second-wave clones peaking on day 37 was not confirmed.

A note on this clonotype: The antigen it recognizes is unknown. No base qualities exist here, and no much larger clone lies one base off it.

PBMCs were isolated by Ficoll-Paque density gradient centrifugation. Sequencing was carried out with an Illumina NovaSeq 6000. TCRalpha and TCRbeta cDNA libraries were constructed by 5'RACE with constant-segment primers, with sample barcodes and unique molecular identifiers being introduced. RNA was extracted from every sample with Trizol reagent. Amplification of the libraries took two PCR steps, and the second step added a second sample barcode plus Illumina TruSeq adapters. Libraries were sequenced on an Illumina NovaSeq with 2 x 150 bp paired-end reads. Per the source publication's procedure: Reads were demultiplexed and collapsed into UMI-guided consensus sequences with migec v1.2.7. With mixcr v2.1.11, UMI consensuses were aligned to TRA and TRB V and J templates and assembled into clonotypes. Clonotypes were classified as expanded or contracted when called significant by both edgeR and NoisET, with noise models trained on biological replicates. For edgeR calls, the thresholds were a false discovery rate-adjusted p below 0.01 and a log2 fold-change of 1. As an exploratory analysis of dynamics, max-normalized trajectories of the 1000 most abundant clonotypes were examined by PCA with hierarchical clustering. Each responding clone was given a CD4 or CD8 phenotype based on the CD4+ and CD8+ repertoires, which had been sequenced separately. Using fastp trimming at Q25 and MiXCR clonotype assembly, TCRdb reanalyzed the public sequencing data and kept in-frame beta chains. Here each entry gathers all rows of one CDR3 protein and keeps the most common genes and DNA. TCRdb's processing, not the authors', yielded these V and J calls. This sample has 250,000 to 300,000 distinct CDR3 sequences in its table, and about 16% of those were observed once. The top ten constitute around 23% of the sample.

Material for sequencing was PBMCs or a T cell subset sorted from them (not recorded which). The clonotype comes from a man aged 18 to 30 who had mild COVID-19 (a few samples of this study predate the infection). The sample titles of this study are shuffled in the database, so cell type and time point are left out; the donor was told from shared clones. The receptor chain draws on TRBV5-6 and TRBJ2-3; a confident D gene designation cannot be given. The DNA is TGTGCCAGCAGCAGGTTGACGACAGATACGCAGTATTTT. Its protein reads: CASSRLTTDTQYF. The entire variable domain, with the stretches around the CDR3 drawn from the reference TRBV5-6 and TRBJ2-3 proteins, is DAGVTQSPTHLIKTRGQQVTLRCSPKSGHDTVSWYQQALGQGPQFIFQYYEEEERQRGNFPDRFSGHQFPNYSSELNVNALLLGDSALYLCASSRLTTDTQYFGPGTRLTVL.